The 21 T cell receptor beta chains below all came from one sample that was sequenced in a study of graft-versus-host responses after intestinal transplantation. Some clones are missing from TCRdb's copy, which holds only in-frame ones; the method was immunoSEQ multiplex PCR. The sample lists about 94,000 clones; roughly 90% were seen once. These receptors lack a known antigen. The starting material was unstimulated CD8+ T cells sorted from spleen or lymph node cells, obtained before intestinal transplant. These receptors were collected from a human donor who received an intestinal transplant.

V gene TRBV15 combines with J gene TRBJ2-1, with D perhaps matching TRBD1 (6 bases). V shed 10 bases and J shed 2 bases, with 9 bases lying between them. The CDR3 covers 12 residues. Germline CDR1 reads LNHNV; CDR2 reads YYDKDF (reference sequence). The CDR3 sequence: CAIGDTYNEQFF. The CDR3 bases are TGTGCCATCGGGGACACCTACAATGAGCAGTTCTTC.

This chain joins TRBV5-1 and TRBJ2-7; 9 bases are shared with TRBD1. Trimming removed 3 bases from V and 3 bases from J; junction bases left unmatched: 7. CDR3 length: 15 residues. Germline assignment: CDR1 SGHRS and CDR2 YFSETQ. In DNA form, the CDR3 reads TGCGCCAGCAGCTACACCGGGACAGGGAGCTACGAGCAGTACTTC. Amino acid sequence: CASSYTGTGSYEQYF. Based on the CDR3 plus reference TRBV5-1 and TRBJ2-7, the full variable domain is KAGVTQTPRYLIKTRGQQVTLSCSPISGHRSVSWYQQTPGQGLQFLFEYFSETQRNKGNFPGRFSGRQFSNSRSEMNVSTLELGDSALYLCASSYTGTGSYEQYFGPGTRLTVT.

The chain couples TRBV29-1 to TRBJ1-1; D gene uncertain. This CDR3 contains 12 residues. Trimming left V 6 bases short and J 6 bases short, with 14 bases between. Germline V gene sequence: CDR1 SQVTM, CDR2 ANQGSEA. The CDR3 sequence is CSVELLGPEAFF. CDR3 bases: TGCAGCGTAGAGCTCCTAGGCCCTGAAGCTTTCTTT.

This chain connects TRBV25-1 to TRBJ2-7; D is ambiguous. CDR1 is MGHDK and CDR2 is SYGVNS in the germline V gene. With 3 bases removed from V and 2 bases from J, the gap between germline ends came to 11 bases. There are 14 residues in the CDR3. The CDR3 DNA reads TGTGCCAGCAGTGATAAACAATTTCCCTACGAGCAGTACTTC. This gives the protein CASSDKQFPYEQYF.

V gene TRBV27 combines with J gene TRBJ1-2; tentative D call: TRBD1 (5 bases). Germline CDR1 is MNHEY and CDR2 is SMNVEV (reference sequence). This CDR3 has 15 residues. Trimming stripped 4 bases from V and 6 bases from J, with 18 bases between. The chain's CDR3 is CASSSSGGGWDGYTF. The CDR3 DNA follows: TGTGCCAGCAGTTCTAGCGGGGGAGGTTGGGATGGCTACACCTTC.

This sequence joins TRBV27 and TRBJ1-2; D not certain. CDR1 is MNHEY, CDR2 SMNVEV, per germline (reference sequence). This CDR3 has 14 residues. V lost 6 bases, J lost 5 bases, and 16 bases lay in between. The CDR3: CASSPAPGRYGYTF. CDR3 DNA sequence: TGTGCCAGCAGCCCAGCGCCTGGGAGGTATGGCTACACCTTC.

V and J are TRBV12-5 and TRBJ2-2, with a tentative D call TRBD1 (6 bases). V lost 7 bases to trimming and J lost 6 bases, with 33 bases between them. Germline-derived CDR1 and CDR2 are LGHNT and FRNRAP. The CDR3 extends over 20 amino acids. CDR3 coding DNA: TGTGCTAGTGAGGAGAACAGGGACCCGGTTAGTTGGCCGAAGGCCGGGGAGCTGTTTTTT. The encoded protein is CASEENRDPVSWPKAGELFF.

The chain is built from TRBV13 and TRBJ1-3, with 7 bases aligning to TRBD1. CDR3 length: 15 residues. V lost 8 bases and J lost 4; bases outside the gene matches: 11. CDR1 and CDR2 (germline): PRHDT, FYEKMQ (reference sequence). The CDR3 region is CASGPDRVTGNTIYF. The CDR3 region has the DNA TGTGCCAGCGGGCCTGACAGGGTAACGGGAAACACCATATATTTT.

The chain has TRBV27 and TRBJ2-3; D remains unclear. Trimming took off 0 bases at V and 1 base at J, with 8 bases between the two ends. The CDR3 is 15 residues long. Germline-derived CDR1 and CDR2 are MNHEY and SMNVEV (reference sequence). CDR3: CASSLSIRGTDTQYF. The CDR3 bases are TGTGCCAGCAGTTTATCTATCCGGGGCACAGATACGCAGTATTTT.

This clone occurred once. V gene TRBV30 combines with J gene TRBJ1-1; TRBD1 matches at 8 bases. The CDR3 length is 15 residues. CDR1 and CDR2 from the germline V gene are GTSNPN and SVGIG (reference sequence). With 3 bases clipped from V and 0 bases from J, the junction kept 6 bases outside the gene matches. As DNA, the CDR3 is TGTGCCTGGAGGGTGGTGGACAGGGTGAACACTGAAGCTTTCTTT. Residues: CAWRVVDRVNTEAFF.

The gene calls are TRBV27 and TRBJ2-1; maybe TRBD1 (6 bases). Trimming cost V 4 bases and J 7 bases, with 14 bases left between them. The CDR3 has 14 residues. Germline values: CDR1 MNHEY, CDR2 SMNVEV (reference sequence). CDR3 in amino acids: CASSYDIRGNEQFF. Here the CDR3 DNA reads TGTGCCAGCAGTTACGATATCAGGGGAAATGAGCAGTTCTTC.

The CDR3 sequence is CASSYRQGASYEQYF. CDR3 sequence (DNA): TGTGCCAGCAGTTACAGACAGGGGGCTTCCTACGAGCAGTACTTC. V and J are TRBV6-5 and TRBJ2-7; 10 bases align to TRBD1. CDR1 and CDR2 from the germline V gene are MNHEY and SVGAGI. J gave up 1 base and V 2 bases, and 2 bases lay outside the gene matches. The length of the CDR3 is 15 residues.

This clone was detected a few times. Other nucleotide sequences in the sample specify the same CDR3. The chain is built from TRBV30 and TRBJ2-7, with TRBD2 identical over 7 bases. V lost 1 base, J lost 0 bases, and 0 bases stayed unmatched. There are 13 residues in the CDR3. Germline CDR1 reads GTSNPN; CDR2 reads SVGIG (reference sequence). The CDR3 is CAWSAGGSYEQYF. The CDR3 DNA follows: TGTGCCTGGAGTGCGGGAGGCTCCTACGAGCAGTACTTC.

V and J are TRBV5-5 and TRBJ2-5; the D gene is possibly TRBD1 (6 bases). The J call is in doubt because the DNA end fits TRBJ2-7 better. This CDR3 contains 15 residues. CDR1 is SGHKS, CDR2 YYEKEE, per germline (reference sequence). Here the CDR3 reads CASSPRPGHYYEQYF. The CDR3, as DNA: TGTGCCAGCAGCCCACGTCCGGGACACTACTACGAGCAGTACTTC.

V usage is TRBV7-3 and J usage is TRBJ2-3; 8 bases line up with TRBD2. V shed 1 base, J shed 1 base, and the junction held 13 bases outside the gene matches. Germline V gene lookup returns CDR1 SGHTA and CDR2 FQGTGA. This CDR3 has 19 amino acids. CDR3 bases: TGTGCCAGCAGCTTAAGAACTAGCGGTCCCCGGCCGGGCACAGATACGCAGTATTTT. This translates into CASSLRTSGPRPGTDTQYF.

This clone was picked up a small number of times. The gene calls are TRBV5-1 and TRBJ2-2, with D perhaps matching TRBD1 (6 bases). The CDR3 is 14 residues long. The ends were cut back, 0 bases at V and 5 bases at J, with 8 bases in the middle. CDR1 and CDR2 (germline): SGHRS, YFSETQ. The CDR3 spells CASSLDRDTGELFF. As DNA, the CDR3 is TGCGCCAGCAGCTTGGACAGGGATACCGGGGAGCTGTTTTTT.

The chain combines TRBV4-3 with TRBJ2-5, with TRBD2 matching over 10 bases. This CDR3 comprises 19 residues. Losses at the gene ends were 3 bases for V and 3 bases for J; bases not matched to a gene: 16. Per the germline V gene, CDR1 is LGHNA and CDR2 is YSLEER. The CDR3 sequence: CASSQRLAGGDLDKETQYF. Here the CDR3 DNA reads TGCGCCAGCAGCCAGCGGTTAGCGGGGGGAGACTTAGACAAAGAGACCCAGTACTTC.

This sequence joins TRBV5-4 and TRBJ1-2; D remains ambiguous. This CDR3 comprises 13 residues. The V end was cut by 0 bases, the J end by 3 bases, with 6 bases between. CDR1 is SGHNT, CDR2 YYREEE, per germline (reference sequence). Written as DNA, the CDR3 is TGTGCCAGCAGCTTGGGGAGTGACTATGGCTACACCTTC. Its protein product is CASSLGSDYGYTF.

To note about this clone: The sample has other DNA sequences that encode this CDR3 too. CDR3 sequence (DNA): TGCGCCAGCAGCCAGACCAGACGGGGTAGCGGGCTCTCTAGCACAGATACGCAGTATTTT. Translated, it gives CASSQTRRGSGLSSTDTQYF. V usage is TRBV4-1 and J usage is TRBJ2-3; 7 positions match TRBD2. The CDR3 extends over 20 amino acids. Per germline, CDR1 MGHRA and CDR2 YSYEKL. V lost 3 bases and J lost 0; bases outside the gene matches: 18.

This chain connects TRBV7-9 to TRBJ2-7; 10 bases are a match to TRBD1. Germline V gene lookup returns CDR1 SEHNR and CDR2 FQNEAQ (reference sequence). The V and J ends lost 5 bases and 3 bases, in that order; junction bases with no gene match: 10. This CDR3 spans 16 amino acids. The chain's CDR3 is CASSRTGQGIDYEQYF. The CDR3 DNA sequence: TGTGCCAGCAGCCGTACGGGACAGGGGATTGACTACGAGCAGTACTTC.

This chain joins TRBV7-9 and TRBJ2-7; a weak D match, TRBD1 (6 bases). This CDR3 contains 15 residues. The V end was cut by 0 bases, the J end by 2 bases, with 11 bases between. From germline, CDR1 is SEHNR and CDR2 FQNEAQ (reference sequence). CDR3: CASSLAAGAPYEQYF. The CDR3 coding sequence is TGTGCCAGCAGCTTAGCGGCAGGGGCCCCCTACGAGCAGTACTTC. The full variable domain, with the rest looked up from reference TRBV7-9 and TRBJ2-7, is DTGVSQNPRHKITKRGQNVTFRCDPISEHNRLYWYRQTLGQGPEFLTYFQNEAQLEKSRLLSDRFSAERPKGSFSTLEIQRTEQGDSAMYLCASSLAAGAPYEQYFGPGTRLTVT.